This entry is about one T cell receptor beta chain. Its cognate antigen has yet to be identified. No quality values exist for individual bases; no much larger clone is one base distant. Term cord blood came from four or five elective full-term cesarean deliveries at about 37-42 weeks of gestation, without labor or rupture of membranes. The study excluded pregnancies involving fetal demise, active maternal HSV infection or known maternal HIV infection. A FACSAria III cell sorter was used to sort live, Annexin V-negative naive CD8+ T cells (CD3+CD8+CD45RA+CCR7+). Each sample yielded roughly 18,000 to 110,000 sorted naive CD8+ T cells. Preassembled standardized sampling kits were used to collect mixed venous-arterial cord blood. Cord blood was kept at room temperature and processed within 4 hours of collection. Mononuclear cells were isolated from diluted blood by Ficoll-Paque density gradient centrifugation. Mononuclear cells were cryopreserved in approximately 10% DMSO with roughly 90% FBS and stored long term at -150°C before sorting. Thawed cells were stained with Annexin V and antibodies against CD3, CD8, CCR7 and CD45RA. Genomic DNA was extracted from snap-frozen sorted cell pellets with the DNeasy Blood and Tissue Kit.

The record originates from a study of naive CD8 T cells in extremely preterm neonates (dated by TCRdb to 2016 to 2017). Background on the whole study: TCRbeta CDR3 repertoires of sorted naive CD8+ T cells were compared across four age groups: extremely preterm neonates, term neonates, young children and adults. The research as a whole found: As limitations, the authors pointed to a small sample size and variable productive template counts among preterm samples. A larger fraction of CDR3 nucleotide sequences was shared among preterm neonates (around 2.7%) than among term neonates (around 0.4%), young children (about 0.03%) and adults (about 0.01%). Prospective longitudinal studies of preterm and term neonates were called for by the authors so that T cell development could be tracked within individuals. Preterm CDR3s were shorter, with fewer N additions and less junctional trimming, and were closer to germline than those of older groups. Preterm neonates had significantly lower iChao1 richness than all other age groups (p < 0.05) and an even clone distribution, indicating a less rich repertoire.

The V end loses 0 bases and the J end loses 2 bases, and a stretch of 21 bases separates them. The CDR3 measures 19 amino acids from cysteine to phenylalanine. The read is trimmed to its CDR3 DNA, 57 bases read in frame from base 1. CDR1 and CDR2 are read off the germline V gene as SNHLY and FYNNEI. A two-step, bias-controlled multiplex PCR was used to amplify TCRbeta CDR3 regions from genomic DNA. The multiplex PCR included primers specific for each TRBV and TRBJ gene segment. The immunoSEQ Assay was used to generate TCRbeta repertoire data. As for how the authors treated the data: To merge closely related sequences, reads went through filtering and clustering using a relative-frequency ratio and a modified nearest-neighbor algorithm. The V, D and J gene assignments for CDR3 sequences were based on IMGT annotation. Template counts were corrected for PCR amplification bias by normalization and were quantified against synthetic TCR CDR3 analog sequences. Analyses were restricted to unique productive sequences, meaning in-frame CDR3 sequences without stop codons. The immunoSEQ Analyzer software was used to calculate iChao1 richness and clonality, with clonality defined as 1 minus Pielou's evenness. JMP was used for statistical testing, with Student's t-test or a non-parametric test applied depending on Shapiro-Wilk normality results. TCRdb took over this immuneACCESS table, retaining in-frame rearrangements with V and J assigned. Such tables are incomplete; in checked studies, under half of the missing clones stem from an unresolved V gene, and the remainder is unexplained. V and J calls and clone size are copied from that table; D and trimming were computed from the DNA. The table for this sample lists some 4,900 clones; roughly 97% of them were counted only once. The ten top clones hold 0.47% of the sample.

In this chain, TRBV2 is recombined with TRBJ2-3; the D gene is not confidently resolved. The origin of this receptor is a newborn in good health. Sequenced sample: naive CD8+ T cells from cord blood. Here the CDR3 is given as CASSEAPPSSQFYTDTQYF. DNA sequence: TGTGCCAGCAGTGAAGCGCCCCCGTCCTCCCAATTCTACACAGATACGCAGTATTTT.